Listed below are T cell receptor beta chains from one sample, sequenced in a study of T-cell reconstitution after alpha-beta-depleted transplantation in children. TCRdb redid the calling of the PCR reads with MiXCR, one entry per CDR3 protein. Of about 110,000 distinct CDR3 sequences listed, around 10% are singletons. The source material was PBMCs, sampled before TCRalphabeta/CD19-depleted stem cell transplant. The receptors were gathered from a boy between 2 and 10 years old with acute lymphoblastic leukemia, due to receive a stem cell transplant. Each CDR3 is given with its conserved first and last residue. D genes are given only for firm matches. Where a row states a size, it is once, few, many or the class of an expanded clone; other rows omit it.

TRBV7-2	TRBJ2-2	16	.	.	CASSLDSGANTGELFF	TGTGCCAGCAGCTTAGATTCGGGGGCCAACACCGGGGAGCTGTTTTTT
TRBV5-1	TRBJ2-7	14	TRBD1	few	CASSFGQGPYEQYF	TGCGCCAGCAGCTTCGGACAGGGTCCCTACGAGCAGTACTTC
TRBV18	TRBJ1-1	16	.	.	CASSPLYPGPNTEAFF	TGTGCCAGCTCACCGCTCTACCCGGGACCCAACACTGAAGCTTTCTTT
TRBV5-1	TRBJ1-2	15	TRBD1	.	CASSLRQGANYGYTF	TGCGCCAGCAGCTTGAGGCAGGGGGCTAACTATGGCTACACCTTC
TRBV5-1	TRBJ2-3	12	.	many	CASSWGTDTQYF	TGCGCCAGCAGCTGGGGCACAGATACGCAGTATTTT
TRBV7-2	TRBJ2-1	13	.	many	CASSPYLHREQFF	TGTGCCAGCAGCCCTTACTTGCACCGCGAGCAGTTCTTC
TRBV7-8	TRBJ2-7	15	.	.	CASSFSGRGEREQYF	TGTGCCAGCAGCTTCTCGGGAAGGGGTGAGCGCGAGCAGTACTTC
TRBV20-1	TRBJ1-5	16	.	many	CSAREPTGGRAQPQHF	TGCAGTGCTAGAGAGCCGACAGGAGGAAGGGCTCAGCCCCAGCATTTT
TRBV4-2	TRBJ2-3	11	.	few	CASSAGDTQYF	TGTGCCAGCAGCGCAGGGGATACGCAGTATTTT
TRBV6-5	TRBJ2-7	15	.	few	CASSYSSQSSYEQYF	TGTGCCAGCAGTTACTCCTCCCAGAGCTCCTACGAGCAGTACTTC
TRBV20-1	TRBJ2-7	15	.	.	CSARGLAEVGHEQYF	TGCAGTGCTAGGGGTTTAGCGGAGGTGGGACACGAGCAGTACTTC
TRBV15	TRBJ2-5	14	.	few	CATRTSRVRETQYF	TGTGCCACCAGAACATCTAGGGTGAGGGAGACCCAGTACTTC
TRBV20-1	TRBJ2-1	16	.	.	CSARATDFLSYNEQFF	TGCAGTGCTAGAGCGACTGACTTTCTCTCCTACAATGAGCAGTTCTTC
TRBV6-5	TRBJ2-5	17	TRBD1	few	CASSYSGQGLGEETQYF	TGTGCCAGCAGTTACTCCGGACAGGGTCTTGGGGAAGAGACCCAGTACTTC
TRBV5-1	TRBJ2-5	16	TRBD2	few	CASSLAGGGFKETQYF	TGCGCCAGCAGCTTGGCCGGCGGGGGGTTCAAAGAGACCCAGTACTTC
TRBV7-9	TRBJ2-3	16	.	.	CASSPRLEDSTDTQYF	TGTGCCAGCAGCCCCAGATTGGAAGATAGCACAGATACGCAGTATTTT
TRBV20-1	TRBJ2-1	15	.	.	CSARVRGPYYNEQFF	TGCAGTGCTAGAGTTCGGGGTCCGTATTACAATGAGCAGTTCTTC
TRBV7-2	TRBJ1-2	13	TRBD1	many	CASSTTGDYGYTF	TGTGCCAGCAGCACGACAGGGGATTATGGCTACACCTTC
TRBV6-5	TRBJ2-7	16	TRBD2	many	CASSLQTSGSSYEQYF	TGTGCCAGCAGTCTTCAGACTAGCGGAAGCTCCTACGAGCAGTACTTC
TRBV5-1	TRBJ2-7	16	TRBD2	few	CASSLGGLAVTYEQYF	TGCGCCAGCAGCTTGGGAGGACTAGCGGTAACCTACGAGCAGTACTTC
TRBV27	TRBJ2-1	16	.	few	CASRLSPGTEDDEQFF	TGTGCCAGCAGACTGTCTCCCGGGACGGAGGACGATGAGCAGTTCTTC
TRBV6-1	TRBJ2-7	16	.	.	CASTMAKDGTPYEQYF	TGTGCCAGCACGATGGCGAAGGACGGTACTCCCTACGAGCAGTACTTC
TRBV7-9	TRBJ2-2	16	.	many	CASSPPGGGFPGELFF	TGTGCCAGCAGCCCGCCGGGTGGGGGCTTCCCCGGGGAGCTGTTTTTT
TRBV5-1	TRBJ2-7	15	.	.	CASSLVSGTSYEQYF	TGCGCCAGCAGCTTGGTGTCGGGAACCTCCTACGAGCAGTACTTC
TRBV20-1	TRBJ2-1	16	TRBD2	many	CSARVGTSGPYNEQFF	TGCAGTGCTAGAGTCGGGACTAGCGGTCCCTACAATGAGCAGTTCTTC
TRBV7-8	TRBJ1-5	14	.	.	CASSLASSNQPQHF	TGTGCCAGCAGCTTAGCTTCCTCGAATCAGCCCCAGCATTTT
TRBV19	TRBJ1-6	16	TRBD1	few	CASSETGGASISPLHF	TGTGCCAGTAGCGAGACAGGGGGCGCGAGTATTTCACCCCTCCACTTT
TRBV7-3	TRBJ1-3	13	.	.	CASSLRPRGDLYF	TGTGCCAGCAGCTTACGGCCAAGGGGGGATCTATATTTT
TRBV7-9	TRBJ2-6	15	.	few	CASSPHSSGANVLTF	TGTGCCAGCAGCCCCCACAGCTCTGGGGCCAACGTCCTGACTTTC
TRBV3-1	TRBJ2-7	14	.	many	CASSPVHLAGEQYF	TGTGCCAGCAGCCCCGTCCACCTTGCTGGAGAGCAGTACTTC
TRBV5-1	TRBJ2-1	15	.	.	CASSLELPSYNEQFF	TGCGCCAGCAGCTTGGAGCTTCCCTCCTACAATGAGCAGTTCTTC
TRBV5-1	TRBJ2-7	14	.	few	CASSLAPAAYEQYF	TGCGCCAGCAGCTTGGCCCCAGCGGCCTACGAGCAGTACTTC
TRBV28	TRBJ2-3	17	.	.	CASSPAGGGRGTDTQYF	TGTGCCAGCAGTCCCGCTGGGGGCGGGCGAGGCACAGATACGCAGTATTTT
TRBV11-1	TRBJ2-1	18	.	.	CASSFLGGSRTQYNEQFF	TGTGCCAGCAGCTTCCTCGGAGGTAGCAGGACCCAATACAATGAGCAGTTCTTC
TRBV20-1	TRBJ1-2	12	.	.	CSARDRQGLMTF	TGCAGTGCTAGAGATCGTCAGGGTTTGATGACCTTC
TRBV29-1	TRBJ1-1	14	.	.	CSVEVVQGEFGAFF	TGCAGCGTTGAGGTGGTCCAGGGAGAATTTGGAGCTTTCTTT
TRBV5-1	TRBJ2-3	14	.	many	CASSTRTITDTQYF	TGCGCCAGCAGCACCCGGACTATCACAGATACGCAGTATTTT
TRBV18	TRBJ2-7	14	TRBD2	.	CASSLGGGEGEQYF	TGTGCCAGCTCACTTGGCGGCGGGGAGGGCGAGCAGTACTTC
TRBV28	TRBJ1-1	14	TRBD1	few	CASSLGTGNTEAFF	TGTGCCAGCAGTTTGGGGACAGGGAACACTGAAGCTTTCTTT
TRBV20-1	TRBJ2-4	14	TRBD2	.	CSAVSGSGKNIQYF	TGCAGTGCTGTTAGCGGGAGCGGAAAAAACATTCAGTACTTC
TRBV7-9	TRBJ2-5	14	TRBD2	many	CASTLAGAQETQYF	TGTGCCAGCACCCTAGCGGGAGCTCAAGAGACCCAGTACTTC
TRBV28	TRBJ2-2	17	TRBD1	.	CASSPPPGQGVSRLLFF	TGTGCCAGCAGTCCACCCCCCGGACAGGGGGTGTCTCGCCTGCTGTTTTTT
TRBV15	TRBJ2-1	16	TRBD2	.	CATSREGGRLNNEQFF	TGTGCCACCAGCAGAGAAGGCGGGAGGCTCAACAATGAGCAGTTCTTC
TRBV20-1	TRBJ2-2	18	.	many	CSARGQGGGSAYTGELFF	TGCAGTGCTAGAGGTCAGGGGGGAGGTTCTGCGTATACCGGGGAGCTGTTTTTT
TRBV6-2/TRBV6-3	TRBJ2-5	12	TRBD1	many	CASSPGQQTQYF	TGTGCCAGCAGCCCGGGACAGCAGACCCAGTACTTC
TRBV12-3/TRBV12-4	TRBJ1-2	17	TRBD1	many	CASSLSGQGDGPGGYTF	TGTGCCAGCAGTTTATCGGGACAGGGGGATGGACCGGGGGGCTACACCTTC
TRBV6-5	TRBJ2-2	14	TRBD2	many	CASRLAGGTGELFF	TGTGCCAGCAGATTAGCGGGGGGGACCGGGGAGCTGTTTTTT
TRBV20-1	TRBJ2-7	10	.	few	CSATPHEQYF	TGCAGTGCTACCCCGCATGAGCAGTACTTC
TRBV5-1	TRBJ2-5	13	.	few	CASSSGYQETQYF	TGCGCCAGCAGCTCGGGGTACCAAGAGACCCAGTACTTC
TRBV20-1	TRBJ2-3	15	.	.	CSAKNRASSPDTQYF	TGCAGTGCTAAAAACCGGGCCTCGAGCCCAGATACGCAGTATTTT
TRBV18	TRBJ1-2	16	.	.	CASSPNQGKANYGYTF	TGTGCCAGCTCACCAAACCAGGGAAAAGCTAACTATGGCTACACCTTC
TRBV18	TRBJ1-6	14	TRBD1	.	CASFLTGVNSPLHF	TGTGCCAGCTTCTTGACAGGGGTAAATTCACCCCTCCACTTT
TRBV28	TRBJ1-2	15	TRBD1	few	CASMPTSGGVNGYTF	TGTGCCAGCATGCCTACTTCAGGGGGCGTGAATGGCTACACCTTC
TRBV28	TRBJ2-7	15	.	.	CASSLSSIFGSEQYF	TGTGCCAGCAGTTTAAGCTCTATTTTTGGTAGCGAGCAGTACTTC
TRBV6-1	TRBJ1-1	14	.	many	CASSEATGSTEAFF	TGTGCCAGCAGTGAAGCTACAGGGAGCACTGAAGCTTTCTTT
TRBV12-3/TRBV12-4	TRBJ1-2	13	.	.	CASSFRAPFGYTF	TGTGCCAGCAGTTTCCGAGCGCCCTTCGGCTACACCTTC
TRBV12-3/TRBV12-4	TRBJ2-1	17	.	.	CASSLSLTGLAYNEQFF	TGTGCCAGCAGTCTATCGTTAACAGGGCTTGCGTACAATGAGCAGTTCTTC